The 4 T cell receptor beta chains in this list originate from one sample, sequenced in a study of cytotoxic CD8 clonotypes in ibrutinib-treated CLL. Assay used: immunoSEQ multiplex PCR; TCRdb lists only in-frame clones, some missing. The table includes approximately 100,000 clones, 58% detected once. This specimen consisted of PBMCs, obtained after 24 months of ibrutinib treatment. These receptors originate from a human donor with chronic lymphocytic leukemia.

J is TRBJ2-5 and V is TRBV6-1; TRBD2 is a possible D gene (6 bases). Per the germline V gene, CDR1 is MNHNS and CDR2 is SASEGT. The CDR3 spans 13 residues. V lost 10 bases and J lost 1, with 13 bases in between. CDR3 residues: CATTSGVQETQYF. For the CDR3, the DNA is TGTGCCACGACTAGTGGGGTCCAAGAGACCCAGTACTTC.

The J gene is TRBJ1-2, the V gene TRBV9; TRBD1 matches at 10 bases. The trim removed 4 bases at V and 3 bases at J, leaving 9 bases unmatched. This CDR3 comprises 16 residues. CDR1 is SGDLS and CDR2 is YYNGEE in the germline V gene. CDR3: CASSIHDRGLDYGYTF. CDR3 bases: TGTGCCAGCAGCATACACGACAGGGGGCTTGACTATGGCTACACCTTC.

This chain links TRBV5-1 with TRBJ2-1; TRBD2 might be the D (5 bases). The V gene lost 0 bases and the J gene lost 5 bases, with 15 bases spanning the gap. This CDR3 spans 16 amino acids. CDR1 and CDR2 from the germline V gene are SGHRS and YFSETQ. In nucleotides, the CDR3 is TGCGCCAGCAGCTTGGGAGGGCTCCTTACAAACAATGAGCAGTTCTTC. Protein sequence: CASSLGGLLTNNEQFF. Complete variable domain (other parts from reference TRBV5-1 and TRBJ2-1): KAGVTQTPRYLIKTRGQQVTLSCSPISGHRSVSWYQQTPGQGLQFLFEYFSETQRNKGNFPGRFSGRQFSNSRSEMNVSTLELGDSALYLCASSLGGLLTNNEQFFGPGTRLTVL.

A note on this clone: Given the absence of the conserved phenylalanine or tryptophan at the CDR3 end, a read error is likely. The DNA is left out, because the CDR3 cannot be placed on it with certainty; the CDR3 is given as TCRdb lists it. The CDR3: CASSLRQGAPQG. The gene calls are TRBV6-6 and TRBJ1-1; TRBD1, as called in the table, went unchecked against the DNA. The CDR3 length is 12 residues, termini included. CDR1 is MNHNY, CDR2 SVGAGI, per germline (reference sequence).